Here is one T cell receptor beta chain with its context. Its antigen is currently unknown. The source of the sample is a study of OX40 agonist ivuxolimab in advanced cancers. CDR1 is DFQATT, CDR2 SNEGSKA, per germline (reference sequence). This CDR3 region has 11 residues. Trimming took off 6 bases at V and 2 bases at J, with 4 bases between the two ends. Libraries were prepared by immunoSEQ multiplex PCR; TCRdb keeps only in-frame clonotypes and omits some of them. The table lists fewer than 70,000 clones, 91% of them singletons, with 4.2% in the top ten. Patients were ineligible given autoimmune disease history or systemic immunosuppression. Study-level results: The study did not work out the antigen specificity of the expanded peripheral T cells. Low normalized T-cell clonal expansion also characterized some of the nonresponders. Relative to CD4+ cells, CD8+ T cells on average had more expanded clones.

This specimen was CD4+ or CD8+ T cells sorted from blood, taken in a trial of the OX40 agonist ivuxolimab. The clonotype was recovered from an adult with an advanced solid tumor such as melanoma, head and neck, liver or kidney cancer. The genes are TRBV20-1 and TRBJ2-2, with D unclear. The CDR3 DNA is TGCAGTGCCCCAAACACCGGGGAGCTGTTTTTT. Its protein is CSAPNTGELFF.